The rows below give T cell receptor beta chains drawn from one sample of a study of T-cell reconstitution after alpha-beta-depleted transplantation in children. TCRdb reprocessed the PCR reads via MiXCR and lists one record per CDR3 protein. The sample lists under 850,000 distinct CDR3 sequences, around 14% occurring once. Material: PBMCs, obtained before TCRalphabeta/CD19-depleted stem cell transplant. The receptors here all came from a girl between 2 and 10 years old with congenital amegakaryocytic thrombocytopenia, due to receive a stem cell transplant. CDR3s include the opening cysteine and the closing phenylalanine or tryptophan.

>TRBJ2-1|TRBV10-1
CASSGTTYNEQFF
>TRBJ2-7|TRBV4-1
CASSPNSVSSYEQYF
>TRBJ2-5|TRBV7-9
CATWGLTSGNHVETQYF
>TRBJ2-7|TRBV29-1
CSVETTQGSEQYF
>TRBJ2-1|TRBV5-1
CASSFIEGPYNEQFF
>TRBJ2-3|TRBV24-1
CATSDSHRGADTQYF
>TRBJ2-2|TRBV7-7
CASSPHIAVNTGELFF
>TRBJ1-3|TRBV14
CASSHMYGNTIYF
>TRBJ2-3|TRBV20-1
CSGLHTDTQYF
>TRBJ2-7|TRBV20-1
CSARSAGGDYEQYF
>TRBJ1-5|TRBV28
CGSSFWGLSNQPQHF
>TRBJ2-7|TRBV4-1
CASSRDQGLYEQYF
>TRBJ2-4|TRBV10-3
CAISAVGLADIQYF
>TRBJ1-1|TRBV5-1
CASRRDRGDTEAFF
>TRBJ2-2|TRBV7-6
CASIQGPTGELFF
>TRBJ1-2|TRBV20-1
CSARDRGGKVDGYTF
>TRBJ1-1|TRBV29-1
CSVDVGANTEAFF
>TRBJ2-5|TRBV20-1
CSARPGLLAGGEETQYF
>TRBJ2-3|TRBV19
CASSKTSGTSGSTDTQYF
>TRBJ2-1|TRBV29-1
CSVRDLRNEQFF
>TRBJ2-5|TRBV6-5
CASSYVGLQETQYF
>TRBJ2-4|TRBV4-1
CASTGGAKNIQYF
>TRBJ1-1|TRBV12-3/TRBV12-4
CASSLGTADTEAFF
>TRBJ2-2|TRBV20-1
CSVSMQGTGELFF
>TRBJ2-2|TRBV18
CASSLNRGENTGELFF
>TRBJ2-3|TRBV20-1
CSARGKDPDGPTDTQYF
>TRBJ2-7|TRBV12-3/TRBV12-4
CASSTRQGPRNEQYF
>TRBJ2-5|TRBV20-1
CSANPHLSGRNMYQETQYF
>TRBJ1-2|TRBV19
CASWTGRAAYGYTF
>TRBJ2-7|TRBV19
CASLPGTSGNYEQYF
>TRBJ2-7|TRBV6-1
CASGVKTGYDEQYF
>TRBJ2-5|TRBV2
CASRWAVQETQYF
>TRBJ2-4|TRBV9
CASSVRPGLAQNIQYF
>TRBJ1-1|TRBV29-1
CSVGAQDSEAFF
>TRBJ2-1|TRBV29-1
CSVGPLVEQFF
>TRBJ1-5|TRBV29-1
CSGQGNQPQHF
>TRBJ1-2|TRBV5-8
CASTNTGVSGYGYTF